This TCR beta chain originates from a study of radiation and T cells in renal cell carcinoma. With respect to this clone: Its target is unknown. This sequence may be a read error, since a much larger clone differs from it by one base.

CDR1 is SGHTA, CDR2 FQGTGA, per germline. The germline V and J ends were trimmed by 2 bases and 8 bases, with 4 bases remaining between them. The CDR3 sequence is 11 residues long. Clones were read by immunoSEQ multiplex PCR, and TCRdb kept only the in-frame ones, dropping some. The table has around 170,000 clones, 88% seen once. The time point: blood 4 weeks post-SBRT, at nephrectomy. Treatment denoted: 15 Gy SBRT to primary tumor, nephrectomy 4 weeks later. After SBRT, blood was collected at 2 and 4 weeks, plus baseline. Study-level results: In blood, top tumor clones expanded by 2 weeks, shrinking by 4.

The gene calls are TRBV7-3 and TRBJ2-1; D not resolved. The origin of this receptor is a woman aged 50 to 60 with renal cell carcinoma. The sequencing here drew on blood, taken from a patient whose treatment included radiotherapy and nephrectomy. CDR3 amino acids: CASSLADEQFF. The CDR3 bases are TGTGCCAGCAGCTTAGCGGATGAGCAGTTCTTC.